This entry lists 18 T cell receptor beta chains sequenced from one sample in a study of T cell responses to AZD1222 COVID-19 vaccine. TCRdb's copy holds only in-frame clones and misses some; the assay was immunoSEQ multiplex PCR. The sample carries nearly 90,000 clones, 85% to 90% recorded once. Here the sequenced sample was peripheral blood, taken on day 0 of MenACWY control vaccination. These receptors were taken from an adult in good health.

The rearrangement uses TRBV28 and TRBJ1-5; no definite D call. Trimming cost V 1 base and J 1 base, with 11 bases left between them. From germline, CDR1 is MDHEN and CDR2 SYDVKM. The CDR3 sequence is 16 residues long. As DNA, the CDR3 is TGTGCCAGCAGTTTATCTCTGGGCGTCAGCAATCAGCCCCAGCATTTT. Amino acid sequence: CASSLSLGVSNQPQHF.

The chain employs TRBV4-1 and TRBJ1-2, with D unresolved. Germline assignment: CDR1 MGHRA and CDR2 YSYEKL. The length of the CDR3 is 15 residues. Trimming stripped 0 bases from V and 3 bases from J, with 11 bases between. CDR3 loop: CASSQERGGHYGYTF. The DNA for the CDR3 is TGCGCCAGCAGCCAAGAAAGAGGAGGCCACTATGGCTACACCTTC.

Of note for this clone: An end of the junction differs from the germline gene, which may be a read error. The rearrangement uses TRBV19 and TRBJ1-2; D is perhaps TRBD1 (6 bases). Germline loops: CDR1 LNHDA, CDR2 SQIVND (reference sequence). The CDR3 consists of 16 residues. The chain's CDR3 is CASSISSDRWNYGYIF. The CDR3 bases are TGTGCCAGTAGTATTTCTTCGGACAGATGGAACTATGGCTACATCTTC.

This clone was detected only once. The chain is built from TRBV19 and TRBJ2-3, with D possibly being TRBD2 (6 bases). Germline V gene lookup returns CDR1 LNHDA and CDR2 SQIVND (reference sequence). This CDR3 contains 12 residues. V shed 5 bases and J shed 4 bases, with 7 bases lying between them. CDR3 nucleotides: TGTGCCAGTAGTTCTAGCGCAGATACGCAGTATTTT. This encodes CASSSSADTQYF.

The chain links TRBV11-2 to TRBJ1-6; no clear D gene. The CDR3 has 13 amino acids. Germline CDR1 is SGHAT and CDR2 is FQNNGV. Trimming removed 5 bases at V and 3 bases at J, with 5 bases between. CDR3 DNA: TGTGCCAGCAGCCCTGACTATAATTCACCCCTCCACTTT. Protein sequence: CASSPDYNSPLHF.

The chain uses TRBV4-1 and TRBJ2-3, with TRBD2 matching 9 bases. The CDR3 is 21 amino acids. Germline V lookup: CDR1 MGHRA, CDR2 YSYEKL. J gave up 2 bases and V 2 bases, and 20 bases lay outside the gene matches. DNA of the CDR3: TGCGCCAGCAGCCAATCCCCGGGACTAGCTGTATCTTTCGGGACCACAGATACGCAGTATTTT. This sequence encodes CASSQSPGLAVSFGTTDTQYF.

V and J are TRBV28 and TRBJ1-4; 7 nucleotides agree with TRBD1. The CDR3 has 19 amino acids. The germline V gene encodes CDR1 MDHEN and CDR2 SYDVKM. V was pared by 4 bases and J by 4 bases, with 18 bases of the junction left unmatched. The CDR3 is CASSWRQGRGKWGNEKLFF. CDR3 nucleotides: TGTGCCAGCAGTTGGCGACAGGGCAGAGGAAAGTGGGGTAATGAAAAACTGTTTTTT. The full variable domain, rest sourced from reference TRBV28 and TRBJ1-4, is DVKVTQSSRYLVKRTGEKVFLECVQDMDHENMFWYRQDPGLGLRLIYFSYDVKMKEKGDIPEGYSVSREKKERFSLILESASTNQTSMYLCASSWRQGRGKWGNEKLFFGSGTQLSVL.

V and J are TRBV6-5 and TRBJ2-7; maybe TRBD1 (6 bases). The germline V gene has CDR1 MNHEY and CDR2 SVGAGI. Between the trimmed V and J ends, which lost 5 bases and 6 bases, there was a span of 17 bases. This CDR3 is 14 amino acids long. CDR3 DNA: TGTGCCAGCAGTCTCCGGGACAAGGCGGGCGAGCAGTACTTC. Amino acid sequence: CASSLRDKAGEQYF.

The gene calls are TRBV10-3 and TRBJ2-5; no definite D call. The CDR3 consists of 12 residues. V dropped 10 bases and J dropped 2 bases, with 11 bases sitting between them. Germline assignment: CDR1 ENHRY and CDR2 SYGVKD. The CDR3 loop reads CATRPDQETQYF. DNA of the CDR3: TGTGCCACCCGGCCGGATCAAGAGACCCAGTACTTC.

The chain links TRBV5-6 to TRBJ1-1; D gene unclear. Germline loops: CDR1 SGHDT, CDR2 YYEEEE. Trimming cost V 4 bases and J 2 bases, with 9 bases left between them. The CDR3 sequence is 13 residues long. The CDR3 region is CASSLGENTEAFF. The CDR3 nucleotides read TGTGCCAGCAGCCTCGGGGAAAACACTGAAGCTTTCTTT.

The V and J genes are TRBV19 and TRBJ1-1, with D possibly being TRBD1 (5 bases). CDR1 is LNHDA and CDR2 is SQIVND in the germline V gene (reference sequence). V lost 5 bases and J 4 bases, leaving 8 bases between the germline ends. The CDR3 contains 12 residues. CDR3 region: CASSQRGTEAFF. CDR3 nucleotide sequence: TGTGCCAGTAGTCAAAGGGGCACTGAAGCTTTCTTT.

This chain joins TRBV7-2 and TRBJ1-5; a possible D gene is TRBD1 (5 bases). V lost 5 bases to trimming and J lost 4 bases, with 12 bases between them. In germline, CDR1 is SGHTA, CDR2 FQGNSA. This CDR3 is 14 amino acids long. The CDR3 spells CASSPDSTNQPQHF. CDR3 in DNA: TGTGCCAGCAGCCCAGACAGTACTAATCAGCCCCAGCATTTT.

This clone has only one observation. V is TRBV3-1 (or the pseudogene TRBV3-2) and J is TRBJ1-1; D perhaps matches TRBD1 (5 bases). CDR3 length equals 19 residues. V lost 0 bases and J lost 1, with 21 bases in between. Per the germline V gene, CDR1 is LGHDT and CDR2 is YNNKEL (reference sequence). CDR3 loop: CASSQELSSRGYRNTEAFF. The CDR3 DNA reads TGTGCCAGCAGCCAAGAATTGTCCTCTCGGGGGTACAGGAACACTGAAGCTTTCTTT.

The chain uses TRBV29-1 and TRBJ1-4; D is unresolved. Between the trimmed V and J ends, which lost 6 bases and 3 bases, there was a span of 14 bases. This CDR3 region has 14 residues. The germline gives CDR1 SQVTM, CDR2 ANQGSEA. CDR3 nucleotide sequence: TGCAGCGTGGAGGGCCTCCCTCCTAATGAAAAACTGTTTTTT. It encodes CSVEGLPPNEKLFF.

The chain has TRBV6-5 and TRBJ2-5, with TRBD2 matching over 15 bases. The CDR3 is 14 amino acids. Germline V gene lookup returns CDR1 MNHEY and CDR2 SVGAGI. Losses at the gene ends were 11 bases for V and 5 bases for J; bases not matched to a gene: 6. The CDR3 sequence: CACWTSGGAETQYF. CDR3 nucleotide sequence: TGTGCCTGCTGGACTAGCGGGGGGGCTGAGACCCAGTACTTC.

V is TRBV7-2 and J is TRBJ2-3, with D unresolved. This CDR3 contains 14 residues. Germline CDR1 reads SGHTA; CDR2 reads FQGNSA. V was shortened by 5 bases and J by 1 base, with 10 bases between the two germline ends. The DNA of the CDR3 is TGTGCCAGCAGCGCCCTAGATGGCACAGATACGCAGTATTTT. Protein sequence: CASSALDGTDTQYF.

This chain uses TRBV4-2 with TRBJ2-1; 11 bases are shared with TRBD2. Germline assignment: CDR1 LGHNA and CDR2 YNFKEQ. With 0 bases clipped from V and 2 bases from J, the junction kept 3 bases outside the gene matches. The length of the CDR3 is 17 residues. The CDR3 reads CASSQDLSGGAYNEQFF. The CDR3 DNA reads TGTGCCAGCAGCCAAGATCTTAGCGGGGGGGCCTACAATGAGCAGTTCTTC.

The chain links TRBV27 to TRBJ2-5, with 12 bases fitting TRBD1. The CDR3 extends over 15 amino acids. Germline V gives CDR1 MNHEY, CDR2 SMNVEV (reference sequence). Unmatched junction bases numbered 5, after V lost 4 bases and J lost 5 bases. In DNA form, the CDR3 reads TGTGCCAGCAGTTCCGGGACAGGGGGCCGGGAGACCCAGTACTTC. Its translation is CASSSGTGGRETQYF.